The source of this TCR beta chain is a study of T cell responses to AZD1222 COVID-19 vaccine. The study, taken as a whole, reports: Clonal diversity was possibly underestimated, and the donors were mostly white British, with more females. Sampling that yielded the repertoires occurred only after the peak T cell response. Seropositivity was recorded at baseline in only a handful of AZD1222 recipients.

This table comes from immunoSEQ multiplex PCR, and its TCRdb copy is limited to in-frame clones, with some not included. The sample has approximately 150,000 clones, about 90% seen once. A remark on this clone: Its specificity is not known.

This clonotype was sampled from an adult in good health. This material consisted of peripheral blood, taken on day 0 of AZD1222 vaccination.

The CDR3 bases are TGCGCCAGCAGCCACGCCTCGGGGTATTCGGGCAATGAGCAGTTCTTC. This encodes CASSHASGYSGNEQFF. The chain is built from TRBV4-3 and TRBJ2-1; D is perhaps TRBD2 (5 bases). This CDR3 contains 16 residues. Germline CDR1 is LGHNA and CDR2 is YSLEER. The ends were cut back, 3 bases at V and 6 bases at J, with 18 bases in the middle.